The present T cell receptor (beta chain) was sequenced within a study of vaccination effects on CD4 cells after COVID-19. Between the trimmed V and J ends, which lost 7 bases and 8 bases, there was a span of 17 bases. Per the germline V gene, CDR1 is MNHEY and CDR2 is SVGAGI. This CDR3 region has 13 residues. Within the ViraFEST assay, antigen-specific CD4+ T cells underwent expansion with viral peptide pools prior to sequencing. Following 10 days of culture, CD4+ T cells were isolated. No vaccinee had earlier SARS-CoV-2 infection, and nucleocapsid antibodies were negative. Notes on this clone: Antigen specificity is unknown.

General study findings and limits: Marked contraction was observed in infection-induced and vaccine-induced clones late after vaccination.

The repertoire was sequenced with immunoSEQ multiplex PCR; TCRdb's copy has only in-frame clones and lacks some. The data contain fewer than 70,000 clones, under 90% of them singletons. This TCR derives from a human donor who received a COVID-19 vaccine. The chain joins TRBV6-5 to TRBJ1-2, with D perhaps matching TRBD1 (6 bases). The material sequenced was CD4+ T cells from PBMCs cultured with SARS-CoV-2 spike peptides, taken before COVID-19 vaccination. CDR3 nucleotide sequence: TGTGCCAGCACCCAATCTGGGGGCGAGGGCTACACCTTC. Encoded protein: CASTQSGGEGYTF.